This T cell receptor (beta chain) was captured in a study of blood T cell repertoires in COVID-19. The overall study: Specimens from acute and convalescent COVID-19 originated in the United States, Italy and Spain.

Assay: immunoSEQ multiplex PCR; the TCRdb copy retains only in-frame clones and omits some. In the table there are 150,000 to 200,000 clones, 80% of which are singletons. Enrollees, roughly 18 to 89 years old, lived in 24 US areas. Cohorts were assigned according to the clinical history that participants reported. Symptom resolution, clearance, or two negative PCRs marked donors in Cohort 3 as recovered. The sequence was obtained from a man aged 35-49 years who had recovered from COVID-19. Specimen: PBMCs or T cells enriched from blood (not recorded which).

The CDR3 loop is CATSLQGATDTQYF. The CDR3, as DNA: TGTGCCACCAGCTTACAGGGGGCGACAGATACGCAGTATTTT. The gene calls are TRBV24-1 and TRBJ2-3; 9 bases align to TRBD1. V shed 7 bases, J shed 3 bases, and the junction held 4 bases outside the gene matches. The CDR3 contains 14 residues. Looked up from germline, CDR1 is KGHDR and CDR2 is SFDVKD.